This T cell receptor (beta chain) was sequenced for a study of cytomegalovirus exposure and HLA in healthy donors. Whole-study findings and limits: A later analysis appeared to link common viral pathogens to several of the most significant clusters. The authors considered a cluster of highly shared sequence variants likely to be a sequencing artifact.

The CDR3 sequence is 16 residues long. V shed 7 bases, J shed 3 bases, and the junction held 12 bases outside the gene matches. The V gene's germline CDR1 is LGHNT and CDR2 FRNRAP. About this clone itself: Its antigen is unidentified.

The PCR was carried out with 60 Vbeta primers and 13 Jbeta primers. Measured with immunoSEQ multiplex PCR; TCRdb has only the in-frame clones, and not every one. The top ten clones hold about 6.8% of a sample with about 140,000 clones, 80% of them seen once. Sequenced material: PBMCs. The V gene is TRBV12-5, the J gene TRBJ1-1, with 9 bases that match TRBD1. The sequence was collected from a man aged 40-50 years in good health and CMV-seropositive. The CDR3 is CASAPPGQGGYTEAFF. CDR3 bases: TGTGCTAGTGCTCCACCGGGACAGGGAGGGTACACTGAAGCTTTCTTT.